This T cell receptor (beta chain) was captured by sequencing in a study of T cell repertoires in cytomegalovirus infection. About the research overall: Epitope selection comprised recently identified HLA-C-restricted CMV epitopes and well-studied HLA-B-restricted CMV epitopes. CMV infection together with matching HLA type was indicated by public TCR beta signatures.

TCRdb re-called the reads through MiXCR, storing one row per CDR3 protein. The repertoire has about 330,000 distinct CDR3 sequences, approximately 35% of them found once; the top ten carry 13%. The CDR3 extends over 17 amino acids. Between the trimmed V and J ends, which lost 0 bases and 1 base, there was a span of 17 bases. CDR1 DFQATT and CDR2 SNEGSKA come from the germline V gene (reference sequence). Findings of the study overall: The study found HLA-C-restricted CMV-specific TCR beta clonotypes dominating the ex vivo response. Public TCR beta family frequency separated CMV-and-HLA carriers, including in an independent cohort.

Details on this clonotype: Its antigen remains unidentified.

The specimen comprised cultured PBMCs, sampled from culture after CMV antigen stimulation. The receptor was derived from a human donor in good health (CMV status not recorded). Some clones in this sample may be carry-over from other donors' samples. The chain couples TRBV20-1 to TRBJ2-3, with D hard to call. The CDR3 bases are TGCAGTGCTAGAGAACCCCACTCCTTCCATGGCACAGATACGCAGTATTTT. It encodes CSAREPHSFHGTDTQYF.